One sample yielded the 24 T cell receptor beta chains listed below, sequenced in a study of T cell repertoires in cytomegalovirus infection. Via MiXCR, TCRdb re-called the reads, giving one row per CDR3 protein. The sample includes roughly 600,000 distinct CDR3 sequences, 20% to 25% of them seen just once. The sequenced sample was CD8+ T cells from PBMCs. These receptors originate from a human donor in good health (CMV status not recorded). Some clones in this sample may be carry-over from other donors' samples.

The V call is TRBV29-1, the J call TRBJ2-5; D gene uncertain. Germline values: CDR1 SQVTM, CDR2 ANQGSEA. V was clipped by 6 bases and J by 1 base, with 9 bases between them. CDR3 size: 12 residues. CDR3 protein: CSVTSAQETQYF. The CDR3 DNA reads TGCAGCGTAACCTCGGCCCAAGAGACCCAGTACTTC.

The chain has TRBV29-1 and TRBJ2-6; the match to TRBD1 covers 9 bases. This CDR3 is 15 amino acids long. Germline values: CDR1 SQVTM, CDR2 ANQGSEA. With 0 bases clipped from V and 10 bases from J, the junction kept 7 bases outside the gene matches. CDR3: CSVEDQRTGDNVLTF. CDR3 coding DNA: TGCAGCGTTGAAGATCAAAGGACAGGGGATAACGTCCTGACTTTC.

In this sample, this clonotype turned up a few times. The chain has TRBV6-2 or TRBV6-3 and TRBJ2-7, with no clear D. Trimming cost V 6 bases and J 1 base, with 10 bases left between them. The germline V gene encodes CDR1 MNHEY and CDR2 SVGEGT. The CDR3 extends over 13 amino acids. The CDR3 DNA reads as TGTGCCAGCAGCCCCCTGAGATCCTACGAGCAGTACGTC. Protein product: CASSPLRSYEQYV.

This clonotype was counted between two and nine times. The chain links TRBV28 to TRBJ2-7; 7 nucleotides align to TRBD2. With 8 bases clipped from V and 4 bases from J, the junction kept 23 bases outside the gene matches. The CDR3 has 18 residues. Germline V gene lookup returns CDR1 MDHEN and CDR2 SYDVKM. The CDR3 DNA follows: TGTGCCAGCGGTCCCCGGGACTACCACCTATATAGGGTTTACGAGCAGTACGTC. It yields the protein CASGPRDYHLYRVYEQYV.

This clonotype was seen at least ten times. CDR3 DNA: TGTGCCATTAGGGTGGGACAGGGGTACAATGAGCAGTTCTTC. Its translation: CAIRVGQGYNEQFF. The J gene is TRBJ2-1, the V gene TRBV10-3; TRBD1 agrees at 10 bases. The germline CDR1 and CDR2 sequences are ENHRY and SYGVKD. J was trimmed by 4 bases and V by 9 bases; bases with no gene match: 6. This CDR3 is built from 14 residues.

This clonotype was found a few times. This CDR3 is CASSLEWDQYF. CDR3 coding DNA: TGTGCCAGCAGCTTAGAATGGGACCAGTACTTC. This chain joins TRBV7-9 and TRBJ2-5; D uncertain. CDR1 and CDR2 (germline): SEHNR, FQNEAQ (reference sequence). Trimming left V 1 base short and J 10 bases short, with 7 bases between. CDR3 length: 11 amino acids.

V and J are TRBV12-3 or TRBV12-4 and TRBJ2-7, with a possible D match to TRBD2 (6 bases). CDR3 length: 14 amino acids. The V end was cut by 3 bases, the J end by 2 bases, with 11 bases between. CDR3: CASSLRPGAYEQYF. CDR3 nucleotide sequence: TGTGCCAGCAGTTTGCGGCCGGGAGCCTACGAGCAGTACTTC.

The chain combines TRBV28 with TRBJ2-7, with D tentatively TRBD2 (5 bases). V lost 6 bases to trimming and J lost 2 bases, with 14 bases between them. The CDR3 contains 14 residues. Germline values: CDR1 MDHEN, CDR2 SYDVKM. CDR3 protein: CASRIRGFAYEQYF. The CDR3, as DNA: TGTGCCAGCAGGATACGGGGTTTCGCCTACGAGCAGTACTTC.

This clonotype appeared a few times. V usage is TRBV5-1 and J usage is TRBJ2-2; D is unresolved. The germline gives CDR1 SGHRS, CDR2 YFSETQ. The CDR3 contains 17 residues. Trimming took off 0 bases at V and 1 base at J, with 13 bases between the two ends. The CDR3 region has the DNA TGCGCCAGCAGCTTGGTGGGGTTGTGGGAGAACACCGGGGAGCTGTTTTTT. It codes for CASSLVGLWENTGELFF.

This clonotype has more than one count but fewer than ten. V gene TRBV29-1 combines with J gene TRBJ2-1; 7 bases are a match to TRBD1. The CDR3 covers 11 residues. Germline-derived CDR1 and CDR2 are SQVTM and ANQGSEA. V lost 6 bases, J lost 7 bases, and 3 bases stayed unmatched. The CDR3 loop is CSVLQGNEQFF. CDR3 DNA sequence: TGCAGCGTCCTACAGGGGAATGAGCAGTTCTTC.

V gene TRBV6-1 combines with J gene TRBJ2-7; D is ambiguous. The CDR3 is 12 amino acids. CDR1 is MNHNS, CDR2 SASEGT, per germline. CDR3 loop: CASSEGTGQQNV. The CDR3 nucleotides read TGTGCCAGCAGTGAAGGAACCGGCCAGCAGAACGTC.

The rearrangement uses TRBV12-3 or TRBV12-4 and TRBJ2-3; D is ambiguous. There are 15 residues in the CDR3. V was pared by 1 base and J by 0 bases, with 8 bases between. CDR3 in amino acids: CASSLVWTSTDTQYF. The CDR3 DNA reads as TGTGCCAGCAGTTTAGTATGGACCAGCACAGATACGCAGTATTTT.

The rearrangement links TRBV7-9 to TRBJ2-7, with 8 bases that match TRBD1. The CDR3 covers 17 residues. The J segment lost 3 bases and the V segment lost 6 bases, leaving 16 bases of the junction unmatched. Germline V lookup: CDR1 SEHNR, CDR2 FQNEAQ (reference sequence). In DNA form, the CDR3 reads TGTGCCAGCAGAACCCTTAATCCCGGGACAGGCAGCTACGAGCAGTACTTC. It yields the protein CASRTLNPGTGSYEQYF.

Remarks on this clonotype: Since a much larger clone is just one base distant, this may be a read error. The chain carries TRBV12-3 or TRBV12-4 and TRBJ2-1; 10 nucleotides align to TRBD1. The CDR3 contains 14 residues. Trimming took 6 bases from V and 8 from J; bases not matched to a gene: 7. The CDR3 nucleotides are TGTGCCAGCAGGATGGGGACAGGGGTACATGAGCAGTTCTTC. Amino acids: CASRMGTGVHEQFF.

The V and J genes are TRBV4-1 and TRBJ2-1; 7 nucleotides align to TRBD2. CDR3 length equals 14 residues. The germline CDR1 and CDR2 sequences are MGHRA and YSYEKL. J gave up 7 bases and V 3 bases, and 6 bases lay outside the gene matches. CDR3 sequence (DNA): TGCGCCAGCAGCCAGGGAGGGGCTAGGAATGAGCAGTTCTTC. Translated, it gives CASSQGGARNEQFF.

This clonotype was seen repeatedly, ten times or more. The chain employs TRBV7-9 and TRBJ1-5; D perhaps matches TRBD1 (5 bases). The germline V and J ends were trimmed by 4 bases and 4 bases, with 11 bases remaining between them. Germline V gives CDR1 SEHNR, CDR2 FQNEAQ (reference sequence). CDR3 length: 14 amino acids. CDR3: CASSSPHRNQPQHF. The CDR3 DNA sequence: TGTGCCAGCAGCTCACCCCACAGGAATCAGCCCCAGCATTTT.

Details on this clonotype: The junction departs from the called germline gene at one end, perhaps through a read error. The CDR3 protein is CTSTPSAGDREQYF. DNA of the CDR3: TGTACCAGCACCCCCTCAGCGGGGGATAGGGAGCAGTACTTC. The chain carries TRBV13 and TRBJ2-7, with 8 bases aligning to TRBD2. The CDR3 totals 14 residues. CDR1 and CDR2 (germline): PRHDT, FYEKMQ (reference sequence).

Comment on this clonotype: A read error may produce the germline difference seen at one junction end. The chain combines TRBV29-1 with TRBJ1-1; TRBD1 aligns across 11 bases. Germline values: CDR1 SQVTM, CDR2 ANQGSEA. The CDR3 loop spans 14 amino acids. For the CDR3, the DNA is TGCAGCGTCGAAGCCGGGACAGGGGGCACTGAAGCTTTCTTT. Its translation: CSVEAGTGGTEAFF.

This clonotype occurred many times. V usage is TRBV28 and J usage is TRBJ2-7, with 10 nucleotides matching TRBD1. Germline CDR1 is MDHEN and CDR2 is SYDVKM. The ends lost 8 bases at V and 3 bases at J; junction bases unmatched: 13. The CDR3 is 16 amino acids. For the CDR3, the DNA is TGTGCCAGCTCCCCCTTAAGGGACAGGGGAGACTACGAGCAGTACGTC. The encoded protein is CASSPLRDRGDYEQYV.

This clonotype was seen many times. The rearrangement links TRBV7-8 to TRBJ1-5; possible D gene TRBD1, 5 bases. Trimming pared 1 base from V and 5 bases from J, leaving 18 bases between. Germline CDR1 and CDR2: SGHVS and FQNEAQ. CDR3 length equals 17 residues. The CDR3 sequence is CASSLVPSLWGDQPQHF. CDR3 bases: TGTGCCAGCAGCTTAGTCCCTTCGTTATGGGGCGATCAGCCCCAGCATTTT.

This clonotype occurred many times. V and J are TRBV7-6 and TRBJ1-1, with 7 positions matching TRBD1. The length of the CDR3 is 14 residues. The germline V gene encodes CDR1 SGHVS and CDR2 FNYEAQ. The V segment lost 5 bases and the J segment 5 bases; nucleotides outside the gene matches: 8. The CDR3 reads CASSGGTVTTEAFF. The CDR3 DNA reads TGTGCCAGCAGCGGCGGGACAGTAACAACTGAAGCTTTCTTT.

This clonotype was counted between two and nine times. CDR3 loop: CSAREGGGPSYEQYF. CDR3 DNA sequence: TGCAGTGCTAGAGAAGGCGGGGGTCCTTCCTACGAGCAGTACTTC. J is TRBJ2-7 and V is TRBV20-1; 7 bases match TRBD2. Germline V lookup: CDR1 DFQATT, CDR2 SNEGSKA (reference sequence). V lost 0 bases, J lost 1 base, and 6 bases stayed unmatched. The CDR3 length is 15 residues.

The rearrangement joins TRBV28 to TRBJ2-3, with TRBD2 matching over 8 bases. Germline CDR1 reads MDHEN; CDR2 reads SYDVKM. V shed 2 bases and J 1 base; nucleotides not matched to a gene: 5. CDR3 length: 16 amino acids. The CDR3 sequence: CASSLQLAGGTDTQYF. The CDR3 DNA follows: TGTGCCAGCAGTTTACAGCTAGCGGGCGGCACAGATACGCAGTATTTT.

This clonotype was seen ten or more times. This chain joins TRBV14 and TRBJ1-2, with D perhaps TRBD1 (5 bases). This CDR3 is built from 12 residues. The germline V gene encodes CDR1 SGHDN and CDR2 FVKESK. The V and J ends lost 4 bases and 9 bases respectively, with 12 bases between them. The chain's CDR3 is CASSPGAGRYTF. CDR3 DNA: TGTGCCAGCAGCCCGGGAGCAGGGCGCTACACCTTC.